The 22 T cell receptor beta chains listed next were all sequenced from one sample in a study of early T cells in non-severe SARS-CoV-2 infection. TCRdb analysed the 5' RACE reads with MiXCR anew, one entry per CDR3 protein. This sample yields approximately 80,000 distinct CDR3 sequences, of which around 12% are seen a single time; around 3.6% belongs to the top ten. Source material: whole blood. These receptors originate from an adult who was a healthcare worker with PCR-confirmed SARS-CoV-2 infection or an uninfected control (not recorded which).

The chain joins TRBV5-4 to TRBJ2-7, with 8 bases lining up with TRBD1. This CDR3 spans 15 amino acids. V was pared by 5 bases and J by 2 bases, with 9 bases of the junction left unmatched. Germline CDR1 SGHNT, CDR2 YYREEE (reference sequence). CDR3 nucleotide sequence: TGTGCCAGCAGTAACCGACAGGGGTCCCCCTACGAGCAGTACTTC. It translates to CASSNRQGSPYEQYF.

CDR3 sequence: CSASISQSQYF. The CDR3 nucleotides are TGCAGTGCTTCCATCTCCCAGTCCCAGTACTTC. The chain uses TRBV20-1 and TRBJ2-5, with D unresolved. The germline CDR1 and CDR2 sequences are DFQATT and SNEGSKA (reference sequence). The CDR3 has 11 amino acids. Trimming left V 5 bases short and J 9 bases short, with 13 bases between.

On this clonotype itself: A read error may be the cause here, since a much bigger clone is one base away. This chain links TRBV28 with TRBJ2-3, with D perhaps matching TRBD2 (5 bases). Germline CDR1 is MDHEN and CDR2 is SYDVKM. This CDR3 spans 14 amino acids. V was clipped by 4 bases and J by 2 bases, with 10 bases between them. CDR3: CASSSSRDTDTQYF. DNA for the CDR3: TGTGCCAGCAGTTCCAGCCGGGACACAGATACGCAGTATTTT.

There are many counts of this clonotype. The chain has TRBV7-8 and TRBJ1-5, with a possible D match to TRBD1 (5 bases). Germline values: CDR1 SGHVS, CDR2 FQNEAQ. The CDR3 runs to 14 residues. The CDR3 DNA reads TGTGGGACTGGGACGGAATATAGCAATCAGCCCCAGCATTTT. Amino acids: CGTGTEYSNQPQHF.

This clonotype was detected many times. The rearrangement links TRBV11-2 to TRBJ1-3; D is undetermined. The CDR3 spans 12 residues. Trimming removed 1 base at V and 11 bases at J, with 9 bases between. The V gene's germline CDR1 is SGHAT and CDR2 FQNNGV. In nucleotides, the CDR3 is TGTGCCAGCAGCTTAGGGTCAGGAGCCATATATTTT. Protein product: CASSLGSGAIYF.

In the case of this clonotype: A clone one base away is much larger, so this may be a read error. This sequence joins TRBV10-3 and TRBJ2-3; D uncertain. The V gene's germline CDR1 is ENHRY and CDR2 SYGVKD. The CDR3 totals 13 residues. In DNA, the CDR3 is TGTACCATCAGTGAGTCGACTACAGATACGCAGTATTTT. This translates into CTISESTTDTQYF.

This clonotype has a handful of counts. The V and J genes are TRBV29-1 and TRBJ2-2; D not resolved. V was pared by 2 bases and J by 0 bases, with 7 bases between. The CDR3 runs 14 residues. Germline values: CDR1 SQVTM, CDR2 ANQGSEA. The CDR3 is CSVEKSTNTGELFF. CDR3 coding DNA: TGCAGCGTTGAAAAGTCCACGAACACCGGGGAGCTGTTTTTT.

The chain recombines TRBV18 with TRBJ2-5, with 7 bases fitting TRBD1. From germline, CDR1 is KGHSH and CDR2 LQKENI. This CDR3 has 12 residues. Trimming at V came to 8 bases and at J to 5 bases, leaving 5 bases not matched to a gene. As DNA, the CDR3 is TGTGCCAGCACACAGGGGCCGGAGACCCAGTACTTC. Translation gives CASTQGPETQYF.

The chain couples TRBV20-1 to TRBJ2-7, with 7 bases matching TRBD2. Looked up from germline, CDR1 is DFQATT and CDR2 is SNEGSKA (reference sequence). The trim removed 0 bases at V and 3 bases at J, leaving 5 bases unmatched. The CDR3 loop spans 14 amino acids. The CDR3 DNA follows: TGCAGTGCTAGAGAGATAGCGGGTCTCTACGAGCAGTACTTC. Translation gives CSAREIAGLYEQYF.

J is TRBJ2-7 and V is TRBV4-1; 8 bases align to TRBD2. The CDR3 consists of 16 residues. V shed 0 bases, J shed 0 bases, and the junction held 4 bases outside the gene matches. From germline, CDR1 is MGHRA and CDR2 YSYEKL. The CDR3 DNA sequence: TGCGCCAGCAGCCAAGATCGGACTAGCCCCTCCTACGAGCAGTACTTC. The encoded protein is CASSQDRTSPSYEQYF.

This clonotype was picked up many times. This chain joins TRBV30 and TRBJ2-7; D not certain. The germline V and J ends were trimmed by 5 bases and 6 bases, with 17 bases remaining between them. Germline loops: CDR1 GTSNPN, CDR2 SVGIG (reference sequence). This CDR3 has 13 amino acids. The CDR3 loop is CAWGLLVRGEQYF. The CDR3 DNA is TGTGCCTGGGGTCTACTTGTCCGTGGCGAGCAGTACTTC.

This chain joins TRBV27 and TRBJ2-3, with D possibly TRBD2 on 5 matching bases. Germline CDR1 reads MNHEY; CDR2 reads SMNVEV (reference sequence). The CDR3 contains 13 residues. Trimming cost V 3 bases and J 4 bases, with 8 bases left between them. The CDR3 is CASSLRDPDTQYF. In nucleotides, the CDR3 is TGTGCCAGCAGTTTGAGGGATCCAGATACGCAGTATTTT.

This chain joins TRBV20-1 and TRBJ2-3; D gene ambiguous. This CDR3 comprises 10 residues. Germline lookup yields CDR1 DFQATT and CDR2 SNEGSKA (reference sequence). Trimming stripped 7 bases from V and 7 bases from J, with 9 bases between. CDR3 region: CSVSPNTQYF. The CDR3 DNA sequence: TGCAGTGTTTCCCCCAATACGCAGTATTTT.

In this sample, this clonotype turned up a few times. This rearrangement joins TRBV3-1 to TRBJ2-2; D might be TRBD2 (5 bases). Trimming took 0 bases from V and 4 from J, leaving 12 bases between them. CDR1 and CDR2 (germline): LGHDT, YNNKEL (reference sequence). This CDR3 contains 16 residues. Written as DNA, the CDR3 is TGTGCCAGCAGCCAAGAGGCGCGGGTTCGCACCGGGGAGCTGTTTTTT. It specifies CASSQEARVRTGELFF.

The genes are TRBV27 and TRBJ1-1, with TRBD1 as a possible D gene (6 bases). CDR3 length: 16 amino acids. V lost 3 bases and J 4 bases, leaving 18 bases between the germline ends. Germline V gene sequence: CDR1 MNHEY, CDR2 SMNVEV (reference sequence). The CDR3 loop is CASSFLSGEFGTEAFF. In DNA form, the CDR3 reads TGTGCCAGCAGTTTCTTGTCAGGGGAGTTCGGCACTGAAGCTTTCTTT.

This clonotype was detected a few times. The gene calls are TRBV10-3 and TRBJ2-3, with 11 positions matching TRBD2. Germline values: CDR1 ENHRY, CDR2 SYGVKD. The length of the CDR3 is 16 residues. After removal of 4 bases from V and 0 bases from J, the junction contained 3 bases not matched to a gene. The CDR3 DNA follows: TGTGCCATCAGTGGGGGGACTAGCGGAAGCACAGATACGCAGTATTTT. Its protein is CAISGGTSGSTDTQYF.

Many counts were recorded for this clonotype. V gene TRBV6-6 combines with J gene TRBJ2-2; no definite D call. CDR1 is MNHNY, CDR2 SVGAGI, per germline (reference sequence). V was trimmed by 2 bases and J by 8 bases, leaving 3 bases between them. The CDR3 sequence is 11 residues long. The CDR3 loop reads CASSYGGELFF. CDR3 in DNA: TGTGCCAGCAGTTACGGGGGGGAGCTGTTTTTT.

The chain joins TRBV5-1 to TRBJ2-6, with no clear D. From germline, CDR1 is SGHRS and CDR2 YFSETQ. Trimming left V 5 bases short and J 0 bases short, with 12 bases between. The CDR3 is made up of 16 amino acids. The DNA for the CDR3 is TGCGCCAGCAGGGAAGCCTTTAGCTCTGGGGCCAACGTCCTGACTTTC. This encodes CASREAFSSGANVLTF.

This clonotype has at least ten counts. The chain links TRBV12-3 or TRBV12-4 to TRBJ2-1; the match to TRBD2 covers 8 bases. This CDR3 is 17 amino acids long. The V and J ends lost 5 bases and 2 bases, in that order; junction bases with no gene match: 11. CDR3 region: CASSLGSGSRTYNEQFF. Written as DNA, the CDR3 is TGTGCCAGCAGTCTGGGGAGCGGGAGTAGGACCTACAATGAGCAGTTCTTC.

The chain joins TRBV28 to TRBJ2-1, with 8 bases lining up with TRBD2. The V segment lost 10 bases and the J segment 7 bases; nucleotides outside the gene matches: 12. In germline, CDR1 is MDHEN, CDR2 SYDVKM. CDR3 length: 14 residues. This chain's CDR3 is CATETGTRSNEQFF. As DNA, the CDR3 is TGTGCCACCGAAACCGGGACTAGATCGAATGAGCAGTTCTTC.

This clonotype turned up a few times. This sequence joins TRBV4-1 and TRBJ2-7, with D uncertain. The V end was cut by 1 base, the J end by 5 bases, with 12 bases between. Germline V gene sequence: CDR1 MGHRA, CDR2 YSYEKL. The CDR3 has 14 amino acids. The CDR3 nucleotides read TGCGCCAGCAGCCAAGGCCTGGCATGGGACGAGCAGTACTTC. It encodes CASSQGLAWDEQYF.

This clonotype was counted only a few times. The genes are TRBV28 and TRBJ2-1; possibly TRBD1 for D (5 bases). The CDR3 covers 10 residues. Trimming stripped 10 bases from V and 6 bases from J, with 7 bases between. The V gene's germline CDR1 is MDHEN and CDR2 SYDVKM. Here the CDR3 reads CATGFNEQFF. For the CDR3, the DNA is TGTGCCACAGGGTTCAATGAGCAGTTCTTC.